What follows is one T cell receptor (beta chain) and its context. What it binds is not known. Extraction of total RNA produced a minimum of 5 micrograms from each sample. This record belongs to a study of blood T cells in healthy people across ages. Findings and caveats of the study: Across the age range, TCR beta diversity per million T cells fell in a roughly linear way. One million T cells yielded diversity estimates that were considered underestimates.

Using a J-beta primer mix together with a sample-barcoded 5' primer, a second PCR was run for roughly 7 to 11 cycles. From the 5' RACE reads, TCRdb called clonotypes with MiXCR, one entry per CDR3 protein. The profile covers about 780,000 distinct CDR3 sequences, with roughly 24% appearing a single time and 3% taken by the ten largest. These data were likewise used in another study, on T cells of mothers and their children. Per that paper: Sequencing returned over 9 million TCR beta CDR3 reads per mother and about 3 million per child.

Input material: blood. The source is a boy under 18 in good health.

This CDR3 is CASMKQGTYEQYF. The DNA for the CDR3 is TGTGCCAGCATGAAACAGGGGACCTACGAGCAGTACTTC. The gene calls are TRBV12-3 or TRBV12-4 and TRBJ2-7; 7 bases match TRBD1. The V segment lost 7 bases and the J segment 2 bases; nucleotides outside the gene matches: 5. The CDR3 covers 13 residues.